This TCR beta chain was captured in a study of post-analysis software for immune sequencing data. Study-wide context: Disease courses included relapsing-remitting, secondary progressive and progressive-relapsing multiple sclerosis.

Comments on this clonotype: What it recognizes is unknown.

The germline V gene encodes CDR1 DFQATT and CDR2 SNEGSKA (reference sequence). The trim removed 6 bases at V and 6 bases at J, leaving 11 bases unmatched. The CDR3 is made up of 14 amino acids. Overall study results and limits: F-measure co-clustering was strong for batch-matched samples. In multiple sclerosis, normalized Chao1 diversity was significantly below that of controls. There were five TRBV segments more frequent in patients than controls, and TRBV5-6, TRBV5-1 and TRBV20-1 were among them.

Each TCR beta cDNA library carried unique molecular identifiers. T cells numbering about 0.9 to 11 million yielded cDNA molecules that totaled some 500,000. Each CDR3 protein gets one entry after TCRdb re-called the PCR reads with MiXCR. The repertoire holds about 560,000 distinct CDR3 sequences, with 44% as singletons. The sequenced material came from blood. This TCR came from a girl under 18 with multiple sclerosis. The gene calls are TRBV20-1 and TRBJ2-7; 10 bases agree with TRBD2. CDR3 amino acids: CSASRGSGRGEQYF. CDR3 in DNA: TGCAGTGCCAGCCGAGGGAGCGGGAGGGGCGAGCAGTACTTC.